Following are 8 T cell receptor beta chains from one sample sequenced in a study of OX40 agonist ivuxolimab in advanced cancers. The table came from immunoSEQ multiplex PCR; TCRdb's copy has only in-frame clones and leaves some out. The sample consists of more than 45,000 clones, around 86% of them appearing once. Sequencing used CD4+ or CD8+ T cells sorted from blood, obtained in a trial of the OX40 agonist ivuxolimab. Source of these receptors: an adult with an advanced solid tumor such as melanoma, head and neck, liver or kidney cancer.

This clone was counted only a few times. The chain combines TRBV19 with TRBJ2-6; D is perhaps TRBD2 (6 bases). The CDR3 loop spans 16 amino acids. CDR1 is LNHDA, CDR2 SQIVND, per germline (reference sequence). Trimming cost V 3 bases and J 0 bases, with 9 bases left between them. For the CDR3, the DNA is TGTGCCAGTAGTATGACGGACTACTCTGGGGCCAACGTCCTGACTTTC. This codes for CASSMTDYSGANVLTF.

The chain couples TRBV7-9 to TRBJ2-1; D remains ambiguous. Trimming took off 4 bases at V and 0 bases at J, with 16 bases between the two ends. CDR1 is SEHNR, CDR2 FQNEAQ, per germline (reference sequence). CDR3 length: 17 residues. This chain's CDR3 is CASSSLLDMSSYNEQFF. The CDR3 nucleotides are TGTGCCAGCAGCTCCTTGCTCGATATGAGCTCCTACAATGAGCAGTTCTTC.

Concerning this clone itself: A much larger clone is a single base away; this may be a read error. This is likely a read error, given that the CDR3 carries no conserved phenylalanine or tryptophan at its end. The genes are TRBV25-1 and TRBJ1-2; D ambiguous. V gave up 5 bases and J gave up 3 bases, with 13 bases separating them. The germline gives CDR1 MGHDK, CDR2 SYGVNS. The CDR3 runs to 14 residues. Here the CDR3 DNA reads TGTGCCAGCAGTCCATCCGGCTGGTACTATGGCTACACCCTC. Translating it yields CASSPSGWYYGYTL.

The chain employs TRBV7-8 and TRBJ1-2; maybe TRBD1 (5 bases). The V gene's germline CDR1 is SGHVS and CDR2 FQNEAQ. Trimming stripped 0 bases from V and 4 bases from J, with 15 bases between. The CDR3 contains 16 residues. The CDR3 bases are TGTGCCAGCAGCTTAGCGGTTGGACAAGCGGGCTATGGCTACACCTTC. It encodes CASSLAVGQAGYGYTF. The full variable domain, its missing parts supplied by reference TRBV7-8 and TRBJ1-2, is GAGVSQSPRYKVAKRGQDVALRCDPISGHVSLFWYQQALGQGPEFLTYFQNEAQLDKSGLPSDRFFAERPEGSVSTLKIQRTQQEDSAVYLCASSLAVGQAGYGYTFGSGTRLTVV.

The rearrangement uses TRBV7-8 and TRBJ1-5; 8 bases align to TRBD1. The CDR3 has 16 residues. The junction had 3 bases not matched to a gene; V was cut back by 1 base and J by 1 base. The germline CDR1 and CDR2 sequences are SGHVS and FQNEAQ. CDR3 DNA: TGTGCCAGCAGCTTAGGGACAGGGTTGAGCAATCAGCCCCAGCATTTT. Protein: CASSLGTGLSNQPQHF.

The chain employs TRBV11-3 and TRBJ2-1; possible D gene TRBD1, 6 bases. Per germline, CDR1 SGHNT and CDR2 YENEEA. The CDR3 has 15 amino acids. V lost 4 bases, J lost 2 bases, and 12 bases lay in between. As DNA, the CDR3 is TGTGCCAGCAGCTCCTACAGGGATCCCTACAATGAGCAGTTCTTC. Translating gives CASSSYRDPYNEQFF.

There are a few counts of this clone. V is TRBV2 and J is TRBJ1-1; D is unresolved. The CDR3 length is 15 residues. Trimming removed 7 bases at V and 7 bases at J, with 22 bases between. Germline CDR1 reads SNHLY; CDR2 reads FYNNEI. Written as DNA, the CDR3 is TGTGCCAGCACCCACGTACCCCACGTTGGTGGTGAAGCTTTCTTT. Protein product: CASTHVPHVGGEAFF.

A single count supports this clone. This sequence joins TRBV19 and TRBJ2-3; tentatively, D is TRBD2 (6 bases). Trimming removed 3 bases from V and 2 bases from J, with 15 bases in between. This CDR3 region has 16 residues. CDR1 is LNHDA and CDR2 is SQIVND in the germline V gene (reference sequence). The CDR3 sequence is CASSIGSGLTTDTQYF. The CDR3 DNA follows: TGTGCCAGTAGTATCGGTAGCGGACTCACCACAGATACGCAGTATTTT.